This T cell receptor beta chain emerged from a study of cytomegalovirus exposure and HLA in healthy donors. The PCR contained 60 Vbeta and 13 Jbeta primers. Assay: immunoSEQ multiplex PCR; the TCRdb copy retains only in-frame clones and omits some. Its listing shows tens of thousands of clones. Study results and limitations: Previous analysis showed most TCR beta V segments were productive about 87% or about 30% of the time. CMV serostatus was the only recorded immune exposure for donors.

CDR1 and CDR2 (germline): MNHNY, SVGAGI (reference sequence). V was clipped by 6 bases and J by 9 bases, with 6 bases between them. The CDR3 runs to 10 residues. On this clone itself: Its antigen is still unknown.

The sample comprised PBMCs. This TCR was recovered from a female donor in good health and CMV-seropositive. The gene calls are TRBV6-6 and TRBJ2-1, with unresolved D. The CDR3 region is CASSRGEQFF. In DNA, the CDR3 is TGTGCCAGCAGCCGCGGTGAGCAGTTCTTC.